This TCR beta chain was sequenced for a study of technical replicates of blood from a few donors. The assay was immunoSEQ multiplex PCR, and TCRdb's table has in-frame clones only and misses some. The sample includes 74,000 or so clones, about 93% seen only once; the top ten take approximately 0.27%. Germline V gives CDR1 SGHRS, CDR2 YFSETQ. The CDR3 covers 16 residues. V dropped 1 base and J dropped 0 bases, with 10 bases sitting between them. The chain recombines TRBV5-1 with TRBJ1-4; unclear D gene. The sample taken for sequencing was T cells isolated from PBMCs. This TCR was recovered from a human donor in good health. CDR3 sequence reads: CASSLWTFATNEKLFF. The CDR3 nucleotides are TGCGCCAGCAGCTTGTGGACTTTTGCAACTAATGAAAAACTGTTTTTT.